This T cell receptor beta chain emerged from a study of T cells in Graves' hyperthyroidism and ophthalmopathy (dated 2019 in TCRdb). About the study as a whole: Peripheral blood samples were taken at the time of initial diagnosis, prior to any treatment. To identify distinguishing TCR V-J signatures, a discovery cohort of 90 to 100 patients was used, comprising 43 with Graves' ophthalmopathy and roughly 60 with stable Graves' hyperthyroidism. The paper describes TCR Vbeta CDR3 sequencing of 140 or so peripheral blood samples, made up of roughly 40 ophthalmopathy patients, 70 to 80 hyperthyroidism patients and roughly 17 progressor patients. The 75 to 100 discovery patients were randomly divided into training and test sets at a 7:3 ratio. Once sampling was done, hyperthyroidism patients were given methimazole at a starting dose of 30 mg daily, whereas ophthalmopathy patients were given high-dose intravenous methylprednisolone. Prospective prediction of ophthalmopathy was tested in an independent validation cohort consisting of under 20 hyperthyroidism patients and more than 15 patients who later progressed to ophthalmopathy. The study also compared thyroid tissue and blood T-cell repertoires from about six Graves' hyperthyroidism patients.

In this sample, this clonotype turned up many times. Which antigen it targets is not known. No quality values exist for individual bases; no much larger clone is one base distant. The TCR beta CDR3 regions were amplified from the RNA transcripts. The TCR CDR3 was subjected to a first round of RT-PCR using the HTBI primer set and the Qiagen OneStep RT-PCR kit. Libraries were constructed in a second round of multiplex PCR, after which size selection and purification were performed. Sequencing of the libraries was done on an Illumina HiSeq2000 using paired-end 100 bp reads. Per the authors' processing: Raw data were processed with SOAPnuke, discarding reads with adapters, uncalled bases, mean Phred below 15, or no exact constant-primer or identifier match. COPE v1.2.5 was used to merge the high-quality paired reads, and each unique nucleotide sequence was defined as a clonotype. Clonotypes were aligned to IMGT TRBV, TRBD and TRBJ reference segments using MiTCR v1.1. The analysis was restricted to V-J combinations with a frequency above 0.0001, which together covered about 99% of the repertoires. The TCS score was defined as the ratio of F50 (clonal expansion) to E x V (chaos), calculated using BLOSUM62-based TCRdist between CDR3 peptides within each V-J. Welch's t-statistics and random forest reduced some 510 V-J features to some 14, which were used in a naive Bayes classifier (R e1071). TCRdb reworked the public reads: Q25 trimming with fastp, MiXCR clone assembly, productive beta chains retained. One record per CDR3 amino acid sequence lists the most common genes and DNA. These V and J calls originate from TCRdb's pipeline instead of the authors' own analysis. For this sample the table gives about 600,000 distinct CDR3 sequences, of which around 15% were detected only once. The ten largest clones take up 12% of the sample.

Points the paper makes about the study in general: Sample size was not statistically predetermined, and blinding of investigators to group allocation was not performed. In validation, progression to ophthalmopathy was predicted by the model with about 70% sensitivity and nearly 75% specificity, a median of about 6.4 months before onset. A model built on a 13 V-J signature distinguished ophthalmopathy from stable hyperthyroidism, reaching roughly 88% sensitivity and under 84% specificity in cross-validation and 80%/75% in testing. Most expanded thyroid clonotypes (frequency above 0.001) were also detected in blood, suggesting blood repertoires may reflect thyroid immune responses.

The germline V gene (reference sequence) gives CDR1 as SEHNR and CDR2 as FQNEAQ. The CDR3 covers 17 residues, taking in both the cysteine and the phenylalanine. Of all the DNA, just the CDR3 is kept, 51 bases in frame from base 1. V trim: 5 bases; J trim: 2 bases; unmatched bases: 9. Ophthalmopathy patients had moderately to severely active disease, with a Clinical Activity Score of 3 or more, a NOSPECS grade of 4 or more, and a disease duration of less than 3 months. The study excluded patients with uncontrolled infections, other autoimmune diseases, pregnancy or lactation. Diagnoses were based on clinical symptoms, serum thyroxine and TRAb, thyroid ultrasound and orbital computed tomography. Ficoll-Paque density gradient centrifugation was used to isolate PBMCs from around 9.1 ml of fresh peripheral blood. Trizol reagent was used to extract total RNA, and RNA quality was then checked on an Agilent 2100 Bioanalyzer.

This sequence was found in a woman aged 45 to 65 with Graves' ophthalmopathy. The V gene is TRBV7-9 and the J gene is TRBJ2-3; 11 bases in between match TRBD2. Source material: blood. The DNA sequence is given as TGTGCCAGCAGCACGTGGTTACTAGCGGGAGACACAGATACGCAGTATTTT. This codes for CASSTWLLAGDTDTQYF.